The 9 T cell receptor beta chains listed next were all sequenced from one sample in a study of shared clonotypes between healthy human individuals. The assay was immunoSEQ multiplex PCR, and TCRdb's table has in-frame clones only and misses some. This sample yields 2 million to 3 million clones, of which approximately 92% are seen a single time; around 0.14% belongs to the top ten. Sample: naive CD4+ T cells sorted from blood. Subset indicated: CD45RA+ positively selected. Receptors originate from a man in his late teens or twenties in good health.

V is TRBV27 and J is TRBJ2-7; 10 positions agree with TRBD2. CDR3 length: 14 amino acids. The junction had 11 bases not matched to a gene; V was cut back by 6 bases and J by 9 bases. Germline lookup yields CDR1 MNHEY and CDR2 SMNVEV (reference sequence). In DNA, the CDR3 is TGTGCCAGCAGACCAACCGGGACTAGCGTTCTGCAGTACTTC. Its translation is CASRPTGTSVLQYF.

The chain carries TRBV7-9 and TRBJ2-5, with 11 nucleotides matching TRBD1. CDR3 length equals 16 residues. Germline V gives CDR1 SEHNR, CDR2 FQNEAQ (reference sequence). V trimming: 3 bases; J trimming: 5 bases; junction bases outside the gene matches: 8. The CDR3 nucleotides are TGTGCCAGCAGCTTCGAGCTAGGACAGGGGGCTGAGACCCAGTACTTC. Translated, it gives CASSFELGQGAETQYF. The full variable domain, completed using reference TRBV7-9 and TRBJ2-5, is DTGVSQNPRHKITKRGQNVTFRCDPISEHNRLYWYRQTLGQGPEFLTYFQNEAQLEKSRLLSDRFSAERPKGSFSTLEIQRTEQGDSAMYLCASSFELGQGAETQYFGPGTRLLVL.

The chain is built from TRBV6-1 and TRBJ2-3; 8 nucleotides line up with TRBD1. Looked up from germline, CDR1 is MNHNS and CDR2 is SASEGT. This CDR3 is 15 amino acids long. V lost 6 bases and J lost 4; bases outside the gene matches: 9. CDR3 region: CASRMGQVGADTQYF. CDR3 sequence (DNA): TGTGCCAGCAGGATGGGACAGGTGGGCGCAGATACGCAGTATTTT.

This clone was recorded only once. The chain links TRBV5-5 to TRBJ2-4; TRBD1 matches at 9 bases. Germline lookup yields CDR1 SGHKS and CDR2 YYEKEE (reference sequence). The CDR3 has 14 amino acids. V lost 2 bases and J lost 7; bases outside the gene matches: 4. CDR3 DNA sequence: TGTGCCAGCAGCTTCCGGGACAGGGTGAACATTCAGTACTTC. This codes for CASSFRDRVNIQYF.

The chain carries TRBV11-2 and TRBJ2-1; the match to TRBD2 covers 8 bases. The CDR3 runs to 14 residues. The germline V gene has CDR1 SGHAT and CDR2 FQNNGV. Unmatched junction bases numbered 1, after V lost 3 bases and J lost 3 bases. CDR3 amino acids: CASSFTSGYNEQFF. The CDR3 DNA reads TGTGCCAGCAGCTTTACTAGCGGCTACAATGAGCAGTTCTTC.

This clone was observed once. The V gene is TRBV5-6, the J gene TRBJ2-4; D uncertain. The CDR3 extends over 14 amino acids. Trimming took 4 bases from V and 0 from J, leaving 8 bases between them. Germline V lookup: CDR1 SGHDT, CDR2 YYEEEE. The CDR3 DNA reads TGTGCCAGCAGCGGGCAGCTAGCCAAAAACATTCAGTACTTC. Translated, it gives CASSGQLAKNIQYF.

The rearrangement links TRBV6-1 to TRBJ2-7, with D perhaps being TRBD1 or TRBD2 (5 bases each). V was cut by 5 bases and J by 3 bases, with 17 bases left in between. This CDR3 spans 15 amino acids. Germline values: CDR1 MNHNS, CDR2 SASEGT. CDR3 protein: CASSTLGRLHYEQYF. CDR3 DNA: TGTGCCAGCAGTACCCTGGGACGGCTTCACTACGAGCAGTACTTC.

The chain uses TRBV5-1 and TRBJ2-1; a weak D match, TRBD1 (5 bases). This CDR3 region has 15 residues. The V end lost 0 bases, the J end lost 2 bases, and 9 bases lay between the germline ends. From germline, CDR1 is SGHRS and CDR2 YFSETQ. CDR3 amino acids: CASSLVQQAYNEQFF. The CDR3, as DNA: TGCGCCAGCAGCTTGGTCCAACAGGCCTACAATGAGCAGTTCTTC. The whole variable domain, filled in from reference TRBV5-1 and TRBJ2-1, reads KAGVTQTPRYLIKTRGQQVTLSCSPISGHRSVSWYQQTPGQGLQFLFEYFSETQRNKGNFPGRFSGRQFSNSRSEMNVSTLELGDSALYLCASSLVQQAYNEQFFGPGTRLTVL.

This chain links TRBV7-2 with TRBJ1-4; D ambiguous. CDR3 length: 12 residues. Germline assignment: CDR1 SGHTA and CDR2 FQGNSA. Between the trimmed V and J ends, which lost 4 bases and 8 bases, there was a span of 8 bases. The CDR3 DNA is TGTGCCAGCAGCTACTATCCCGAAAAACTGTTTTTT. This translates into CASSYYPEKLFF. Full variable domain (rest looked up from reference TRBV7-2 and TRBJ1-4): GAGVSQSPSNKVTEKGKDVELRCDPISGHTALYWYRQSLGQGLEFLIYFQGNSAPDKSGLPSDRFSAERTGGSVSTLTIQRTQQEDSAVYLCASSYYPEKLFFGSGTQLSVL.